The rows below give T cell receptor beta chains drawn from one sample of a study of cytomegalovirus exposure and HLA in healthy donors. Clones were read by immunoSEQ multiplex PCR, and TCRdb kept only the in-frame ones, dropping some. The repertoire consists of 150,000 to 200,000 clones, with 80% to 90% occurring once and the leading ten covering roughly 2.2%. The sequencing sample was made of PBMCs. The receptors shown here come from a young man in good health and CMV-seropositive. CDR3s include the opening cysteine and the closing phenylalanine or tryptophan. D genes are given only for firm matches. Size values are once, few and many counts, or a class for expanded clones, and some rows have none.

d_call,j_call,v_call,clone_size,cdr3_nt,cdr3_aa
-,TRBJ2-3,TRBV7-3,-,TGTGCCAGCAGCTCCGGAGGGGGGGGGCAGGGCACAGATACGCAGTATTTT,CASSSGGGGQGTDTQYF
-,TRBJ2-7,TRBV4-3,-,TGCGCCAGCAGCTATCGAAGGGACTCCCCGGGGGACGAGCAGTACTTC,CASSYRRDSPGDEQYF
TRBD1,TRBJ2-2,TRBV5-6,-,TGTGCCAGCACCGATGTGACAGGGGCGAACACCGGGGAGCTGTTTTTT,CASTDVTGANTGELFF
-,TRBJ2-2,TRBV5-1,-,TGCGCCAGCACCTCCTGGGACTCGAACACCGGGGAGCTGTTTTTT,CASTSWDSNTGELFF
TRBD1,TRBJ2-7,TRBV7-2,once,TGTGCCAGCAGCCGATCCGGGACAGGGGGCTACGAGCAGTACTTC,CASSRSGTGGYEQYF
-,TRBJ2-2,TRBV9,-,TGTGCCAGCAGCGTGGCACTACCGAACACCGGGGAGCTGTTTTTT,CASSVALPNTGELFF
TRBD1,TRBJ1-3,TRBV7-2,once,TGTGCCAGCAGGCTGCAGGGGGATTGGAACACCATATATTTT,CASRLQGDWNTIYF
-,TRBJ2-7,TRBV12-5,-,TGTGCTAGTGGTTCCCCCGACAACTACGAGCAGTACTTC,CASGSPDNYEQYF
-,TRBJ2-5,TRBV5-1,-,TGCGCCAGCCGAGGCGAAACGAGGGAGACCCAGTACTTC,CASRGETRETQYF
-,TRBJ2-5,TRBV9,-,TGTGCCAGCAGCGTAGACGGAGGGGCCAAGACCCAGTACTTC,CASSVDGGAKTQYF
TRBD1,TRBJ1-2,TRBV19,-,TGTGCCAGTAGATCCGGCGGGACAGGATATGGCTACACCTTC,CASRSGGTGYGYTF
-,TRBJ1-1,TRBV7-9,-,TGTGCCAGTACGGAGGGCCAGATGAACACTGAAGCTTTCTTT,CASTEGQMNTEAFF
-,TRBJ2-1,TRBV2,-,TGTGCCAGCAGCCCGGACAGTTACAATGAGCAGTTCTTC,CASSPDSYNEQFF
-,TRBJ2-7,TRBV18,once,TGTGCCAGCTCACCGTTGGGGCCGTCCTACGAGCAGTACTTC,CASSPLGPSYEQYF
TRBD2,TRBJ2-1,TRBV7-9,-,TGTGCCAGCTCCAGCGGGGGGGATTACAATGAGCAGTTCTTC,CASSSGGDYNEQFF
-,TRBJ2-5,TRBV14,-,TGTGCCAGCAGCCGGGGGGTCCAAGAGACCCAGTACTTC,CASSRGVQETQYF
-,TRBJ1-2,TRBV6-5,-,TGTGCCAGCAGCCTAATAGGGGGTTATGGCTACACCTTC,CASSLIGGYGYTF
-,TRBJ1-5,TRBV4-2,-,TGTGCCAGCAGCCAGAGGGAGGGGGACAATCAGCCCCAGCATTTT,CASSQREGDNQPQHF
TRBD1,TRBJ1-2,TRBV11-2,-,TGTGCCAGCAGCTTAGATAGAGGATTAAGAGGGGGCCATGGCTACACCTTC,CASSLDRGLRGGHGYTF
-,TRBJ1-1,TRBV2,few,TGTGCCAGCAAGGATGAAGGAGGGTGGTCTGAAGCTTTCTTT,CASKDEGGWSEAFF
TRBD1,TRBJ1-1,TRBV7-8,-,TGTGCCAGCACAGGACAGGGAACTGAAGCTTTCTTT,CASTGQGTEAFF
-,TRBJ2-1,TRBV30,-,TGTGCCTGGACTCGGGATAACAATGAGCAGTTCTTC,CAWTRDNNEQFF
-,TRBJ2-3,TRBV27,-,TGTGCCAGCAGTTTTGTAGCCGGACTTCCCACAGATACGCAGTATTTT,CASSFVAGLPTDTQYF
-,TRBJ2-7,TRBV7-2,-,TGTGCCAGCAGCTTAAAGGAGGGCCGAATCGGGAGCGAGCAGTACTTC,CASSLKEGRIGSEQYF
TRBD1,TRBJ1-5,TRBV15,-,TGTGCCACCAGCAGACCTCCGGACAGGGCCCAGCCCCAGCATTTT,CATSRPPDRAQPQHF
TRBD2,TRBJ2-7,TRBV4-1,-,TGCGCCAGCAGCCGAGGGAGGGCACCCTACGAGCAGTACTTC,CASSRGRAPYEQYF
-,TRBJ2-7,TRBV5-4,-,TGTGCCAGCAGCCGAACAGGGGGGGCCTACGAGCAGTACTTC,CASSRTGGAYEQYF
TRBD2,TRBJ2-7,TRBV10-3,-,TGTGCCATCAGTGAGCCCGCTGCTAGCGGGGGGTACGAGCAGTACTTC,CAISEPAASGGYEQYF
-,TRBJ2-5,TRBV5-1,-,TGCGCCAGCAGCTTGGTTGGAGGGCAAGAGACCCAGTACTTC,CASSLVGGQETQYF
TRBD1,TRBJ2-7,TRBV7-9,-,TGTGCCAGCACCGGAGGGACAGGTTCCTACGAGCAGTACTTC,CASTGGTGSYEQYF
-,TRBJ2-3,TRBV5-1,-,TGCGCCAGCAGCTTGGCGGTCGGGGGGCGCACAGATACGCAGTATTTT,CASSLAVGGRTDTQYF
TRBD1,TRBJ1-6,TRBV4-3,-,TGCGCCAGCAGCCAAGATGCTAGAGGACAGGGATTCTCTGCTAATTCACCCCTCCACTTT,CASSQDARGQGFSANSPLHF
-,TRBJ1-6,TRBV11-2,-,TGTGCCAGCAGCTTAGCCGCGACAGCCTATAATTCACCCCTCCACTTT,CASSLAATAYNSPLHF
TRBD2,TRBJ2-2,TRBV9,-,TGTGCCAGCAGCGACCCTTCGACTAGCGTCAACACCGGGGAGCTGTTTTTT,CASSDPSTSVNTGELFF
TRBD1,TRBJ1-6,TRBV5-6,-,TGTGCCAGCAGCTTGGGGGACAGGAATTCACCCCTCCACTTT,CASSLGDRNSPLHF
-,TRBJ1-1,TRBV7-2,-,TGTGCCAGCAGCTTAGGCAGGGGGAACACTGAAGCTTTCTTT,CASSLGRGNTEAFF
-,TRBJ1-1,TRBV2,-,TGTGCCAGCGGGCGGGTATGGACTGAAGCTTTCTTT,CASGRVWTEAFF
TRBD2,TRBJ2-1,TRBV11-3,few,TGTGCCAGCAGCGTAGGTGGCGGGGGGGGCCGGAATGAGCAGTTCTTC,CASSVGGGGGRNEQFF
-,TRBJ2-3,TRBV9,-,TGTGCCAGCAGCTCGCGGGGAACCTTCACAGATACGCAGTATTTT,CASSSRGTFTDTQYF
-,TRBJ2-6,TRBV15,-,TGTGCCACCAGCAGAGTCGGTGGTAATGGGGCCAACGGCCTGACTTTC,CATSRVGGNGANGLTF
-,TRBJ1-1,TRBV10-2,few,TGCGCCAGCAGTGAGTCCAACAGGAACACTGAAGCTTTCTTT,CASSESNRNTEAFF
TRBD1,TRBJ2-1,TRBV11-3,-,TGTGCCAGCAGCCCGACGACGGGACAGGGGGACAATGAGCAGTTCTTC,CASSPTTGQGDNEQFF
TRBD2,TRBJ2-3,TRBV5-6,-,TGTGCCAGCAGCCCAATCCTTGGGGGGGTCACGACAGATACGCAGTATTTT,CASSPILGGVTTDTQYF
-,TRBJ2-3,TRBV2,-,TGTGCCAGCAGTGGACAGGTTACAGATACGCAGTATTTT,CASSGQVTDTQYF
-,TRBJ2-7,TRBV18,once,TGTGCCAGCTCCCTATTGGACAGACCCTACGAGCAGTACTTC,CASSLLDRPYEQYF
-,TRBJ2-4,TRBV7-2,-,TGTGCCAGCAGCTTAGACCTAGCCCCCAAAAACATTCAGTACTTC,CASSLDLAPKNIQYF
TRBD1,TRBJ1-2,TRBV19,-,TGTGCCAGTAGCCTCGGGGCGGACAGGGGTTCATATGGCTACACCTTC,CASSLGADRGSYGYTF
-,TRBJ1-4,TRBV15,-,TGTGCCACCAGCAGAGGAGGCAGTTCTAATGAAAAACTGTTTTTT,CATSRGGSSNEKLFF
TRBD1,TRBJ2-5,TRBV7-2,few,TGTGCCAGCAGCTTACGCGACAGGGACACCCAGTACTTC,CASSLRDRDTQYF
-,TRBJ2-3,TRBV4-1,once,TGCGCCAGCAGGGGACTCCTCCGGGGAGATACGCAGTATTTT,CASRGLLRGDTQYF
-,TRBJ1-6,TRBV4-3,-,TGCGCCAGCAGCCAAGCCCTAAGACAGGAACCAAGAAATTCACCCCTCCACTTT,CASSQALRQEPRNSPLHF
-,TRBJ1-1,TRBV19,-,TGTGCCAGTAGGGACCGGGGGAGGGAAACTGAAGCTTTCTTT,CASRDRGRETEAFF
TRBD2,TRBJ2-3,TRBV2,-,TGTGCCAGCAGTGAGGCGGGGGGGACTAGCACAGATACGCAGTATTTT,CASSEAGGTSTDTQYF
-,TRBJ1-5,TRBV7-8,-,TGTGCCAGCGGACAGCTCTATAGCAATCAGCCCCAGCATTTT,CASGQLYSNQPQHF
TRBD2,TRBJ2-7,TRBV6-5,-,TGTGCCAGCAGTTACTCAGTGCGGAGCACGGGGGGCGAGCAGTACTTC,CASSYSVRSTGGEQYF
-,TRBJ1-3,TRBV7-9,-,TGTGCCAGCAGCGGGGGGTTCTCTGGAAACACCATATATTTT,CASSGGFSGNTIYF
TRBD1,TRBJ2-2,TRBV11-1,once,TGTGCCAGCAGCGAGGGGACAGGGGGAAACACCGGGGAGCTGTTTTTT,CASSEGTGGNTGELFF